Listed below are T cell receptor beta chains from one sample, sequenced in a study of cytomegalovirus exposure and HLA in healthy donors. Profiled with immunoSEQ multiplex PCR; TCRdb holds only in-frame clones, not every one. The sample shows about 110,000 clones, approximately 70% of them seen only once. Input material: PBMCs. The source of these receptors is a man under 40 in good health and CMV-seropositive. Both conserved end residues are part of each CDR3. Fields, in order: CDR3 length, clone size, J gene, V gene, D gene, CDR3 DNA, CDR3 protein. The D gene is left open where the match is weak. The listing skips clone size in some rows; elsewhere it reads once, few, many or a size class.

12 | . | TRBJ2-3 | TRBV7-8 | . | TGTGCCAGCAGCTTCCACACAGATACGCAGTATTTT | CASSFHTDTQYF
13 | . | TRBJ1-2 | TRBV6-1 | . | TGTGCCAGCACCTCTGGGGCTTCCTGGGGCTACACCTTC | CASTSGASWGYTF
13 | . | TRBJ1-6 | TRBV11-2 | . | TGTGCCAGCAGCTTAGACAGGGGCTCACCCCTCCACTTT | CASSLDRGSPLHF
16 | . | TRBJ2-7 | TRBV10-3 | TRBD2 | TGTGCCATCAGTGAGTCGACCGGGGGGGGCCTCTACGAGCAGTACTTC | CAISESTGGGLYEQYF
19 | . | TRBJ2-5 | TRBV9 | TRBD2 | TGTGCCAGCAGCCCAAACTGGGGGACTAGCGGGGGGGCTCGTGAGACCCAGTACTTC | CASSPNWGTSGGARETQYF
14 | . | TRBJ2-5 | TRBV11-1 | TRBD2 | TGTGCCAGCAGCTCGCGGGAGATCCAAGAGACCCAGTACTTC | CASSSREIQETQYF
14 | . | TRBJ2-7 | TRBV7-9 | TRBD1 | TGTGCCAGCAGCTCCCGGACAGGTAGCTACGAGCAGTACTTC | CASSSRTGSYEQYF
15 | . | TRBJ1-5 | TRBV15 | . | TGTGCCACCAGTGTAAACTATGATAGCAATCAGCCCCAGCATTTT | CATSVNYDSNQPQHF
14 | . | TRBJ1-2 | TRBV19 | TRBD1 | TGTGCCAGTAGTTACGGGACAGCGCCTTATGGCTACACCTTC | CASSYGTAPYGYTF
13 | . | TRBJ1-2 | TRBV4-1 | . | TGCGCCAGCAGCGGGTCGGGGAGGGGTGGCTACACCTTC | CASSGSGRGGYTF
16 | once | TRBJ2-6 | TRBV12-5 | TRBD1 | TGTGCTAGTGGTCCTAAGGACAGGGCTGGGGCCAACGTCCTGACTTTC | CASGPKDRAGANVLTF
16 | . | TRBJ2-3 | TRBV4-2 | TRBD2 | TGTGCCAGCAGCACCCGACTAAGCGGGGTCACAGATACGCAGTATTTT | CASSTRLSGVTDTQYF
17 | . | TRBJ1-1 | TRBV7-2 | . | TGTGCCAGCAGCTTAGCGCCGGCGGGTTATCGGAACACTGAAGCTTTCTTT | CASSLAPAGYRNTEAFF
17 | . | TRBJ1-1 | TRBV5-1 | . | TGCGCCAGCAGCTTGGAACAGGGCCCCAACATGAACACTGAAGCTTTCTTT | CASSLEQGPNMNTEAFF
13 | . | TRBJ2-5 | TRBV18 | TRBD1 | TGTGCCAGCTCCCCGGGACAGCAAGAGACCCAGTACTTC | CASSPGQQETQYF
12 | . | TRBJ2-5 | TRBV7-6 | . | TGTGCCAGCAGCTTCCGTGAAGAGACCCAGTACTTC | CASSFREETQYF
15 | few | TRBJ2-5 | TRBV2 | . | TGTGCCAGCAGTGAAGGTCAGGTGGGCCAAGAGACCCAGTACTTC | CASSEGQVGQETQYF
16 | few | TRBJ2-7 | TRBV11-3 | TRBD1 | TGTGCCAGCAGCTTCCAGTTAGGGACAGGGACCTACGAGCAGTACTTC | CASSFQLGTGTYEQYF
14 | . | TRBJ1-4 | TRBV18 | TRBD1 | TGTGCCAGCTCACCGGGACAGGGGGATGAAAAACTGTTTTTT | CASSPGQGDEKLFF
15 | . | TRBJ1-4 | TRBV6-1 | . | TGTGCCAGCAGTGATTATGGGCGTACTAATGAAAAACTGTTTTTT | CASSDYGRTNEKLFF
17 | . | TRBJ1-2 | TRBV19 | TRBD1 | TGTGCCAGTACCGACCTAATGGGCGGGGACAGGGGGTTCCGCTACACCTTC | CASTDLMGGDRGFRYTF
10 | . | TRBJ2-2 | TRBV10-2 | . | TGCGCCAGTCGCGCCGGGGAGCTGTTTTTT | CASRAGELFF
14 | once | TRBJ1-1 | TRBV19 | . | TGTGCCGGAGGCAGGACAGCCTCTAACACTGAAGCTTTCTTT | CAGGRTASNTEAFF
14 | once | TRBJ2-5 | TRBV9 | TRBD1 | TGTGCCAGCAGCTGGGAGACAGGGACGGAGACCCAGTACTTC | CASSWETGTETQYF
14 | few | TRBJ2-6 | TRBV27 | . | TGTGCCAGCGGGTTTGCGGGGGGGGCCAACGTCCTGACTTTC | CASGFAGGANVLTF
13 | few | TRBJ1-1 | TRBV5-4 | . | TGTGCCAGCAGCTTGCCAGGGAACACTGAAGCTTTCTTT | CASSLPGNTEAFF
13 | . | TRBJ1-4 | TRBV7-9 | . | TGTGCCAGCTCGGGAGGGTTTTTTGAAAAACTGTTTTTT | CASSGGFFEKLFF
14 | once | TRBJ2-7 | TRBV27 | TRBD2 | TGTGCCAGCAGTTTAGGCGGGGGGACCTACGAGCAGTACTTC | CASSLGGGTYEQYF
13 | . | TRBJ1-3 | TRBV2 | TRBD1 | TGTGCCTCCCAGGGGGCGCGAGGAAACACCATATATTTT | CASQGARGNTIYF